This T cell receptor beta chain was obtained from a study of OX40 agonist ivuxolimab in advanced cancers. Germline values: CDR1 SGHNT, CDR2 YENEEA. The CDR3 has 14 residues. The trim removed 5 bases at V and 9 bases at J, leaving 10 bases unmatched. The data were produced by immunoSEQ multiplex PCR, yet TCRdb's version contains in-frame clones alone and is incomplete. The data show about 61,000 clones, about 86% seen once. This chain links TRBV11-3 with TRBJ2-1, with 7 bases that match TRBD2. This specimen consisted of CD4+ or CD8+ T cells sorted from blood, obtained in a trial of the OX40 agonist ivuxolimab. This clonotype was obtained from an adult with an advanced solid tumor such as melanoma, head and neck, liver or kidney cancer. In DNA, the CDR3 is TGTGCCAGCAGCCACCCAGGGAGGGTACGTGAGCAGTTCTTC. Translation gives CASSHPGRVREQFF.